This T cell receptor (beta chain) was retrieved from a study of blood T cell repertoires in COVID-19. Trimming removed 5 bases from V and 5 bases from J; junction bases left unmatched: 11. The CDR3 consists of 15 residues. From germline, CDR1 is LGHNT and CDR2 FRNRAP. The repertoire was sequenced with immunoSEQ multiplex PCR; TCRdb's copy has only in-frame clones and lacks some. The table shows about 340,000 clones, with 87% occurring only once. The sequenced sample consisted of peripheral blood. This sequence joins TRBV12-5 and TRBJ1-1; 7 positions match TRBD1. This clonotype was obtained from a woman aged 45-59 years with COVID-19, enrolled during active disease. As DNA, the CDR3 is TGTGCTAGTGGTAGATCGGGACAGTCGGGAACTGAAGCTTTCTTT. It is translated as CASGRSGQSGTEAFF.